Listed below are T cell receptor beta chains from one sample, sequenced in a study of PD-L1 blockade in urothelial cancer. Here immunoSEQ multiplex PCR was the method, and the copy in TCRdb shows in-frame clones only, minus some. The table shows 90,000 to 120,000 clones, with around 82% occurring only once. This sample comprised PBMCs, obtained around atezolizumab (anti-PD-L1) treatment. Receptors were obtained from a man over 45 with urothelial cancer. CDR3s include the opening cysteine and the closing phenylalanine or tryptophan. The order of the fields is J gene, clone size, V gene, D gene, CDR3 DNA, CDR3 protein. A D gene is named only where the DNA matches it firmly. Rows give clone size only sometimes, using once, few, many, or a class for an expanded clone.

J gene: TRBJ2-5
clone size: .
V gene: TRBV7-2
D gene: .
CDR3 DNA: TGTGCCAGCAGCTTTACAGCCCAAGAGACCCAGTACTTC
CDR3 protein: CASSFTAQETQYF

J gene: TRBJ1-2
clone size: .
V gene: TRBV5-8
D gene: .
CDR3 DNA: TGTGCCAGCAGCTTGCCAGGGCGCGACTATGGCTACACCTTC
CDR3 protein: CASSLPGRDYGYTF

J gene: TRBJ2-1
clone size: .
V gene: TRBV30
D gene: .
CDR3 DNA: TGTGCCTGGAGTGTACCGGTGTCGTGGCGGAATGAGCAGTTCTTC
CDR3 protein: CAWSVPVSWRNEQFF

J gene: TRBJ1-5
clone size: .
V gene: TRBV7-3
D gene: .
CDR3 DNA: TGTGCCAGCACCCTTAATCAGCCCCAGCATTTT
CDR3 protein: CASTLNQPQHF

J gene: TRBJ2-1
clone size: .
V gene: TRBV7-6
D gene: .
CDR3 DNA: TGTGCCAGCAGCTCCTCCAATGAGCAGTTCTTC
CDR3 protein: CASSSSNEQFF

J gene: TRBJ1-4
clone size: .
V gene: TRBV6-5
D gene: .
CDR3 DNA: TGTGCCAGCAGTTACTCTCACCAGGCGGGTAAACTGTTTTTT
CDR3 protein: CASSYSHQAGKLFF

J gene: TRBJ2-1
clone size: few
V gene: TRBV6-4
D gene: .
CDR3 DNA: TGTGCCAGCAGCCTAGAGGAGGGCAACAATGAGCAGTTCTTC
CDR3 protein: CASSLEEGNNEQFF

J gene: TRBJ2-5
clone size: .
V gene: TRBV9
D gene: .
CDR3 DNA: TGTGCCAGCAGCGCGCAGGGTGGTTTTCGAGAGACCCAGTACTTC
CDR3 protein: CASSAQGGFRETQYF

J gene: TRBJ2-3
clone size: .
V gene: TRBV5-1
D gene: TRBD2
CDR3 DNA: TGCGCCAGCAGCTTGACTAGCGGGAGAACAGATACGCAGTATTTT
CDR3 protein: CASSLTSGRTDTQYF

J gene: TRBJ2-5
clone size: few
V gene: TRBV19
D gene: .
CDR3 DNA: TGTGCCAGTAGTATCGCCAGGGGACAAGAGACCCAGTACTTC
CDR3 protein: CASSIARGQETQYF

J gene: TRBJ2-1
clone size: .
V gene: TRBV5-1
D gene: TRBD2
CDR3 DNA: TGCGCCAGCAGCTTCGCTAGCGGGAGAGGTAATGAGCAGTTCTTC
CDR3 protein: CASSFASGRGNEQFF

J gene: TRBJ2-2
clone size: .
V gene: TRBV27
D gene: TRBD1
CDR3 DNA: TGTGCCAGCAGTTTGTCCAGGGGGACCGGGGAGCTGTTTTTT
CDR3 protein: CASSLSRGTGELFF

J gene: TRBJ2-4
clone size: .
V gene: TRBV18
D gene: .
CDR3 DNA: TGTGCCAGCTCCCCCCGGGGGGCCAAAAACATTCAGTACTTC
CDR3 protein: CASSPRGAKNIQYF

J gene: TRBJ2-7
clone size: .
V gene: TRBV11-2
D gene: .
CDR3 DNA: TGTGCCAGCAGCTTATCCAGCCCAGGGTACGAGCAGTACTTC
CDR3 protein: CASSLSSPGYEQYF

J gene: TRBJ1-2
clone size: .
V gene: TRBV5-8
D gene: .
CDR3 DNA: TGTGCCAGCAGCATCCGACTCAGGGCTAACTATGGCTACACCTTC
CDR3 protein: CASSIRLRANYGYTF

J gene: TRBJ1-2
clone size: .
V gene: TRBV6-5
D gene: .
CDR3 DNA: TGTGCCAGCAGTTACTCGGGGCAGACGTTCTATGGCTACACCTTC
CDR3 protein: CASSYSGQTFYGYTF

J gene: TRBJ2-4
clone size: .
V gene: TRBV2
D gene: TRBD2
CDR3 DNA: TGTGCCAGCGTACTAGCGGTTAACAAAAACATTCAGTACTTC
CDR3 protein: CASVLAVNKNIQYF

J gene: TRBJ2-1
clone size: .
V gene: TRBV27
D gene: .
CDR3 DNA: TGTGCCAGCAGTTTCGCAGGAAGCTCCTACAATGAGCAGTTCTTC
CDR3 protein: CASSFAGSSYNEQFF

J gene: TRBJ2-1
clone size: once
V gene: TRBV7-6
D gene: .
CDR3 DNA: TGTGCCAGCAGCCAGACCACAGGGCTTGACAATGAGCAGTTCTTC
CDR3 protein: CASSQTTGLDNEQFF

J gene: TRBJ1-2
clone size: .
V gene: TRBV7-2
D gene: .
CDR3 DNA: TGTGCCAGCAGCTCAACAGGGAACTATGGCTACACCTTC
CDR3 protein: CASSSTGNYGYTF

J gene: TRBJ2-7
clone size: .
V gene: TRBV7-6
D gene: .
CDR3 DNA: TGTGCCAGCAGCCCGTCGGTAGCGCCTAGCTCCTACGAGCAGTACTTC
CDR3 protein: CASSPSVAPSSYEQYF

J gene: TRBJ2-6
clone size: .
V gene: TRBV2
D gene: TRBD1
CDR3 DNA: TGTGCCAGCAGTCTGGACAGGGCTGGGGCCAACGTCCTGACTTTC
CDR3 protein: CASSLDRAGANVLTF

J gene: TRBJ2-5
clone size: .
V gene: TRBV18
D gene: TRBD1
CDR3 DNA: TGTGCCAGCTCACCGGGACAGGTAGAGACCCAGTACTTC
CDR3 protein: CASSPGQVETQYF

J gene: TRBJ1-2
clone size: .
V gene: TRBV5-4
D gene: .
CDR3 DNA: TGTGCCAGCAGCTTGGGAACAGGTATTTCCTCCGGCGGCTACACCTTC
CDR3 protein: CASSLGTGISSGGYTF

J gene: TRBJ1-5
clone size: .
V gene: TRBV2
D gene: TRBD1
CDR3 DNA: TGTGCCAGCGGTGGACAGGCCCCAGGGAGAGGGCCCCAGCATTTT
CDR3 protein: CASGGQAPGRGPQHF

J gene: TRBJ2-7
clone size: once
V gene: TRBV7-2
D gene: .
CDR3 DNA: TGTGCCAGCAGCCCCGGGTTCTCGAGGCACTACGAGCAGTACTTC
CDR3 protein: CASSPGFSRHYEQYF

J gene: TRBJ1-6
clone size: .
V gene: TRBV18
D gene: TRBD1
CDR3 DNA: TGTGCCAGCTCACCCCAGGGGGCTGTGGATAATTCACCCCTCCACTTT
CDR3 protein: CASSPQGAVDNSPLHF

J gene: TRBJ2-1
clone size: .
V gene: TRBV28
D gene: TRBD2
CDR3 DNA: TGTGCCAGCAGCCCCCCACTAGCGGGGATCAATGAGCAGTTCTTC
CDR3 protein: CASSPPLAGINEQFF

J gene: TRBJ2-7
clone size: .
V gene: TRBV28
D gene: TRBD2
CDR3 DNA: TGTGCCAGCAGTGGCAGACTAGCTTCCTACGAGCAGTACTTC
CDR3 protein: CASSGRLASYEQYF

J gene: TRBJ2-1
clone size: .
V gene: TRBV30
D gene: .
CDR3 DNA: TGTGCCTGGAGTGGGACCGGACTACACGTCAACGAGCAGTTCTTC
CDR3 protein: CAWSGTGLHVNEQFF

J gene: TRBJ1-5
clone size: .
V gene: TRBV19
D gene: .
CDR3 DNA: TGTGCCAGTAGTAACAGAGATAGCAATCAGCCCCAGCATTTT
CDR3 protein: CASSNRDSNQPQHF

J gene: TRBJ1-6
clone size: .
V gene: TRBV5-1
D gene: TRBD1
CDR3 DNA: TGCGCCAGCAGCTCGGGACAGGCCAATTCACCCCTCCACTTT
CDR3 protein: CASSSGQANSPLHF

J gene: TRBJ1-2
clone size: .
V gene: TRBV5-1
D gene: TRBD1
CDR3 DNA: TGCGCCAGCAGCTGGACAGGGAGTGGGAATGGCTACACCTTC
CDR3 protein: CASSWTGSGNGYTF

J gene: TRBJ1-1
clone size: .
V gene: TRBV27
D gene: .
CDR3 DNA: TGTGCCAGCACTCAGGGAGGAGACACTGAAGCTTTCTTT
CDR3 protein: CASTQGGDTEAFF

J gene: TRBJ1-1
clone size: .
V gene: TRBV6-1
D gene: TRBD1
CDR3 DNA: TGTGCCAGCAGTCTTGACAGGGCGAACACTGAAGCTTTCTTT
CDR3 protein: CASSLDRANTEAFF

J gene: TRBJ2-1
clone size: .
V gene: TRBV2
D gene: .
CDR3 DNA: TGTGCCAGCAGTGTGTCCCTCTTGAATGAGCAGTTCTTC
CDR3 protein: CASSVSLLNEQFF

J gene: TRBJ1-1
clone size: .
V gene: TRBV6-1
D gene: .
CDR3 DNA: TGTGCCAGCAGTCGCGGGCCCTCGATGGGCACTGAAGCTTTCTTT
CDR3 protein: CASSRGPSMGTEAFF

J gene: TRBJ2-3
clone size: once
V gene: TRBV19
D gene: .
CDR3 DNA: TGTGCCAGTAGAGGCCAGCGGAGGTTTACAGATACGCAGTATTTT
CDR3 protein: CASRGQRRFTDTQYF

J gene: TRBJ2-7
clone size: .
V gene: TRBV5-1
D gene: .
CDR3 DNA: TGCGCCAGCAGGTACGGGTCTGGCAGCGAGCAGTACTTC
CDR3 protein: CASRYGSGSEQYF

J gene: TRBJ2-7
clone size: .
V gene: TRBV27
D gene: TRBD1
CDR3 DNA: TGTGCCAGCAGTTTAGGACAGGACTTCTACGAGCAGTACTTC
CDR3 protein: CASSLGQDFYEQYF

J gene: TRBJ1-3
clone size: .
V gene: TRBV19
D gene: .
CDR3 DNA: TGTGCCAGTAGTACCCTGGTTGCTGGGTACGGAGCGGGAAACGCCATATATTTT
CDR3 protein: CASSTLVAGYGAGNAIYF

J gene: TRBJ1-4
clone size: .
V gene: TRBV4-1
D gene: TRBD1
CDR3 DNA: TGCGCCAGCAGCCTCACAGGGGTGGAAAAACTGTTTTTT
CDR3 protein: CASSLTGVEKLFF

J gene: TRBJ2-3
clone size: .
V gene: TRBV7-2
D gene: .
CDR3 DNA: TGTGCCAGCAGCCCCGGCGGGCAAGTGACAGATACGCAGTATTTT
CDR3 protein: CASSPGGQVTDTQYF

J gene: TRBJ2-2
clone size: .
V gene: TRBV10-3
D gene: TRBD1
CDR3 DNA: TGTGCCATCAGTGATTGGGGGACAGGGAAGCGGGAGCTGTTTTTT
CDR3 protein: CAISDWGTGKRELFF

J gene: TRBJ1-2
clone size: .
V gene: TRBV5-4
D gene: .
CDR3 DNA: TGTGCCAGCATGGGGCCCTATGGCTACACCTTC
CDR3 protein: CASMGPYGYTF

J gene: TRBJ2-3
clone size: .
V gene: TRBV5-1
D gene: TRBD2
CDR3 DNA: TGCGCCAGCAGCTCCGACCTAATGAATAGCGGGAGAGGGGCAGATACGCAGTATTTT
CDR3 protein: CASSSDLMNSGRGADTQYF

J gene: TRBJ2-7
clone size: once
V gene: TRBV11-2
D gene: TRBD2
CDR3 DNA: TGTGCCAGCAGCTTAGGAACTAGCGGAGTATACGAGCAGTACTTC
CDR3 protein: CASSLGTSGVYEQYF

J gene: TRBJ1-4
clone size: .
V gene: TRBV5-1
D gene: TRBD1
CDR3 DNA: TGCGCCAGCAGCGGGGGGACAGAGGGCGAAAAACTGTTTTTT
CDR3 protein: CASSGGTEGEKLFF